This TCR beta chain was sequenced for a study of T cell responses to AZD1222 COVID-19 vaccine. The data were produced by immunoSEQ multiplex PCR, yet TCRdb's version contains in-frame clones alone and is incomplete. Altogether 52,000 or so clones are present, about 85% being singletons, with the ten largest covering about 21%. The CDR3 length is 13 residues. With 5 bases removed from V and 5 bases from J, the gap between germline ends came to 9 bases. The sequencing used peripheral blood, collected on day 0 of MenACWY control vaccination. The source of this sequence is an adult in good health. The chain joins TRBV12-3 or TRBV12-4 to TRBJ2-2; D perhaps matches TRBD2 (6 bases). CDR3 coding DNA: TGTGCCAGCAGTATCCGGGAGACCGGGGAGCTGTTTTTT. The encoded protein is CASSIRETGELFF.